This T cell receptor (beta chain) was identified during a study of tumor-infiltrating lymphocytes in primary liver carcinoma. Turning to the study itself: The patients included men and women who were aged 30 to 69 years. Each of the samples returned roughly 3.65 to 7.5 million productive TCRbeta reads (a yield similar across tissue types). Study outcomes and limitations: Pairs comparing tumor with adjacent tissue or blood overlapped less than pairs drawn from tumor regions. Top clones occupying all five tumor regions numbered only about 8-25%.

The length of the CDR3 is 12 residues. Deletions cut 7 bases from V and 3 bases from J, with 9 bases between. Germline CDR1 and CDR2: MDHEN and SYDVKM. The roughly 17-31 mg bulk tissue piece was not sorted before simultaneous RNA and DNA extraction. For this clonotype: No antigen is known for it. A much larger clone lies a single base off, so this may be a read error.

Starting from 500 ng of total RNA, TCR beta cDNA was produced with a primer in the constant region. ARM-PCR, slightly modified, supplied the TCR beta libraries through three nested multiplex PCR rounds. The opening two PCR rounds, 10 cycles each, paired TRBV1-TRBV30 forward primers with a C-beta reverse primer. TCRdb reprocessed the multiplex PCR reads with MiXCR, giving one entry per CDR3 protein. The sample has around 190,000 distinct CDR3 sequences; around four fifths are singletons. This receptor was taken from a middle-aged man with primary liver carcinoma and hepatitis B virus infection. The source material was tumor tissue from primary liver carcinoma. This chain connects TRBV28 to TRBJ1-1; D not resolved. As DNA, the CDR3 is TGTGCCAGCACTCCCACTTACACTGAAGCTTTCTTT. It codes for CASTPTYTEAFF.